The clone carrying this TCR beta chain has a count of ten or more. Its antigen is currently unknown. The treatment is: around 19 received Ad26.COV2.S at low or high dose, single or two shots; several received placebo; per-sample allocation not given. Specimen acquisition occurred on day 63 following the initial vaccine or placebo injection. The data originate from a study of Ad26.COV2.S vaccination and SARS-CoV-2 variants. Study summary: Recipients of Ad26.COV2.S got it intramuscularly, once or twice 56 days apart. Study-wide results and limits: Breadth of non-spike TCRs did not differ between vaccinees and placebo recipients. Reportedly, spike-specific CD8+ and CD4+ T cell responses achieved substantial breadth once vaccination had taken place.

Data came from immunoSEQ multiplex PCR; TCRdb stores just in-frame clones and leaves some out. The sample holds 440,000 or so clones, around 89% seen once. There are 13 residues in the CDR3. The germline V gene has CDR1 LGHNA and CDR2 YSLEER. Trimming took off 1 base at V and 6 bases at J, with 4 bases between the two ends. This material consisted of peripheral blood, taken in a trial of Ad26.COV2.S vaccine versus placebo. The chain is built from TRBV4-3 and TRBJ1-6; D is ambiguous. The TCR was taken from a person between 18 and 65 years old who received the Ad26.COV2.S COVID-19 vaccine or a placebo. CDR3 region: CASSQAGNSPLHF. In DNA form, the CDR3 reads TGCGCCAGCAGCCAAGCGGGTAATTCACCCCTCCACTTT.